These 7 T cell receptor gamma chains were sequenced from one sample in a study of gamma delta lymphoproliferative disorders and STAT genes. TCRdb re-processed the multiplex PCR reads using CATT. The table lists 4,000 or so gamma-chain clones, 7% to 8% of them singletons. Genomic DNA from isolated PBMCs served as the sequencing template. Sequenced: blood. Source of these receptors: a human donor in good health.

This clone ranks as medium-sized. This chain uses TRGV2 with TRGJP1. TCRdb records no J gene; here it was assigned by comparing the DNA to germline. Germline assignment: CDR1 EGSNGY and CDR2 YDSYNSKV. The CDR3 loop spans 16 amino acids. Trimming took 0 bases from V and 4 from J; bases not matched to a gene: 8. Here the CDR3 DNA reads TGTGCCACCTGGGACGGGCCACTTGTCACTGGTTGGTTCAAGATATTT. The encoded protein is CATWDGPLVTGWFKIF.

This clone is judged medium-sized. The chain has TRGV9 and TRGJ1 or TRGJ2. No J segment appears in TCRdb, so it was assigned here by matching the sequence to germline. The length of the CDR3 is 12 residues. Trimming at V came to 2 bases and at J to 5 bases, leaving 3 bases not matched to a gene. Germline CDR1 GITISATS, CDR2 ISYDGTV (reference sequence). CDR3 sequence (DNA): TGTGCCTTGTGGGAGGAGGATTATAAGAAACTCTTT. Its translation is CALWEEDYKKLF.

This clone is categorized as medium-sized. This chain uses TRGV4 with TRGJ1 or TRGJ2. As TCRdb names no J gene, one was assigned here on the basis of a DNA match to germline. Germline V gene lookup returns CDR1 EGSTGY and CDR2 YDSYTSSV. There are 13 residues in the CDR3. V was clipped by 3 bases and J by 11 bases; unmatched bases: 13. The CDR3 loop reads CATWDCPEGEKLF. Written as DNA, the CDR3 is TGTGCCACCTGGGATTGCCCCGAGGGAGAGAAACTCTTT.

There are many counts of this clone. V and J are TRGV3 and TRGJ1 or TRGJ2. No J gene was available from TCRdb, and it was assigned here by a germline match of the DNA. The V gene end was trimmed by 0 bases and the J gene end by 11 bases; junction bases not matched to a gene: 4. Per germline, CDR1 VTNTFY and CDR2 YDVSTARD (reference sequence). This CDR3 spans 11 amino acids. CDR3 region: CATWDRPQKLF. The CDR3 nucleotides are TGTGCCACCTGGGACAGGCCGCAGAAACTCTTT.

This clone was detected a few times. The limits of the CDR3 on the DNA are not certain, so only TCRdb's listed CDR3 is given. Here the V gene is TRGV11, but the J gene went uncalled. TRGV11 falls under the ORF class, with uncertain function. The CDR3 contains 14 residues when both ends are counted. CDR3 region: CTTVPAGLGHKKLF.

In its sample, this clone was seen many times. CDR3 loop: CALWEVRGNYKKLF. CDR3 DNA sequence: TGTGCCTTGTGGGAGGTGCGAGGCAATTATAAGAAACTCTTT. V and J are TRGV9 and TRGJ1 or TRGJ2. TCRdb lists no J gene, so it was determined here by aligning the DNA to germline. CDR3 size: 14 residues. The germline V gene encodes CDR1 GITISATS and CDR2 ISYDGTV (reference sequence). V was clipped by 0 bases and J by 5 bases; unmatched bases: 7.

This clone is categorized as medium-sized (0.01 to 0.1%). This chain links TRGV8 with TRGJP2. No J gene is reported in TCRdb; it was inferred here by comparing the DNA with germline. The V segment lost 4 bases and the J segment 0 bases; nucleotides outside the gene matches: 5. CDR1 is VENAVY, CDR2 YDSYNSRV, per germline. CDR3 size: 15 residues. CDR3 sequence (DNA): TGTGCCACCTGGGACCTGCATAGTAGTGATTGGATCAAGACGTTT. Its translation is CATWDLHSSDWIKTF.